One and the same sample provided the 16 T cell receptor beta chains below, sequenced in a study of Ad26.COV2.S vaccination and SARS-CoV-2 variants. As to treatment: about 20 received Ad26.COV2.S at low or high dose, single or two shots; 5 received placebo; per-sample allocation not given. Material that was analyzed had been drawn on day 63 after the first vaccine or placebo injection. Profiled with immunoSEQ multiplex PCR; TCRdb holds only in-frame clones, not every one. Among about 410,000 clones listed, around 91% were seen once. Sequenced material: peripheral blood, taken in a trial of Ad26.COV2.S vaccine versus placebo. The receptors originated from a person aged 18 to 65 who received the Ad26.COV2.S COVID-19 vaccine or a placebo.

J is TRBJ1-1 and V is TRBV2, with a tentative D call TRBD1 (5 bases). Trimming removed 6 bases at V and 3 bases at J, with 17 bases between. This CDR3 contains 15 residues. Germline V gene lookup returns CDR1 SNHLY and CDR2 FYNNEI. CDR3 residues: CASRIRPKGDTEAFF. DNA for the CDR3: TGTGCCAGCAGGATTAGACCCAAAGGGGACACTGAAGCTTTCTTT.

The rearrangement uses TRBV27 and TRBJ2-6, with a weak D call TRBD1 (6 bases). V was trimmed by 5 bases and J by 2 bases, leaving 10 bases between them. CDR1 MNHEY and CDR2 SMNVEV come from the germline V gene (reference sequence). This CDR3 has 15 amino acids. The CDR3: CASSLRQAGANVLTF. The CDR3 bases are TGTGCCAGCAGTCTTCGACAGGCTGGGGCCAACGTCCTGACTTTC.

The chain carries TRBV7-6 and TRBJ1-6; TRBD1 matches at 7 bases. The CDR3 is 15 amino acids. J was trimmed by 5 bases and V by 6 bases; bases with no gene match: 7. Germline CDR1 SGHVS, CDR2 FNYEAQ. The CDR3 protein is CASSTTGENNSPLHF. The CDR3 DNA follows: TGTGCCAGCAGTACAACAGGGGAGAATAATTCACCCCTCCACTTT. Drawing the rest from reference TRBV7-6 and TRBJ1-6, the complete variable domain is GAGVSQSPRYKVTKRGQDVALRCDPISGHVSLYWYRQALGQGPEFLTYFNYEAQQDKSGLPNDRFSAERPEGSISTLTIQRTEQRDSAMYRCASSTTGENNSPLHFGNGTRLTVT.

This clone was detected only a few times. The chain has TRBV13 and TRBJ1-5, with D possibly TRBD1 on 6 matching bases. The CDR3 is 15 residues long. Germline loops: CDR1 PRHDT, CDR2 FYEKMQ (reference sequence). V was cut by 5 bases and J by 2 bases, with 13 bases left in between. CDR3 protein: CASSRWGGGNQPQHF. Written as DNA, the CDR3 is TGTGCCAGCAGCAGATGGGGGGGCGGCAATCAGCCCCAGCATTTT.

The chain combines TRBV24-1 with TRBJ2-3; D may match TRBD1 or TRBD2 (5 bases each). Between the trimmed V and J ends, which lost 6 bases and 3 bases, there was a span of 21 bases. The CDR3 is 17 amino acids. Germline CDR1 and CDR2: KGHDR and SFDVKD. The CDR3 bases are TGTGCCACCAGTCCCTCCAGGGTGGGGGAACCAACAGATACGCAGTATTTT. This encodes CATSPSRVGEPTDTQYF.

Here the CDR3 reads CASSGRADTEAFF. CDR3 bases: TGTGCCAGCAGCGGGAGGGCCGACACTGAAGCTTTCTTT. This chain joins TRBV9 and TRBJ1-1; D gene uncertain. Germline loops: CDR1 SGDLS, CDR2 YYNGEE. The length of the CDR3 is 13 residues. Deletions cut 3 bases from V and 3 bases from J, with 9 bases between.

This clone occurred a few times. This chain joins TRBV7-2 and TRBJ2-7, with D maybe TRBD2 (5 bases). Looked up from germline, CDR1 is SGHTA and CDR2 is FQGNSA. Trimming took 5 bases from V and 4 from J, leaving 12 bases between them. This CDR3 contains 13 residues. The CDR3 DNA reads TGTGCCAGCAGCCCTGTTAGCGCTTACGAGCAGTACTTC. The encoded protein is CASSPVSAYEQYF.

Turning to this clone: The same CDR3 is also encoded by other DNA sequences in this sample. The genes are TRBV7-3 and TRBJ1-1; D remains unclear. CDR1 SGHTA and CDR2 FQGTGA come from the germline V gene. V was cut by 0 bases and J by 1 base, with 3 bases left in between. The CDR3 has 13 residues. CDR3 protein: CASSLTGNTEAFF. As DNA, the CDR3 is TGTGCCAGCAGCTTAACCGGGAACACTGAAGCTTTCTTT.

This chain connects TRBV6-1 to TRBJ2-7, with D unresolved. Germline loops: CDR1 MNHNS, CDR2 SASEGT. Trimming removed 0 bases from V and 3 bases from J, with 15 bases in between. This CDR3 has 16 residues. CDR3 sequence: CASSEADGTGGYEQYF. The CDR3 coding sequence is TGTGCCAGCAGTGAAGCGGATGGCACGGGCGGCTACGAGCAGTACTTC.

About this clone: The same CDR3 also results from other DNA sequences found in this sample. The CDR3 bases are TGTGCCACCAGCAGGGACAGCCAAGAGACCCAGTACTTC. Amino acids: CATSRDSQETQYF. J is TRBJ2-5 and V is TRBV15, with D possibly TRBD1 on 6 matching bases. V gave up 3 bases and J gave up 1 base, with 6 bases separating them. The CDR3 has 13 amino acids. Germline CDR1 and CDR2: LNHNV and YYDKDF (reference sequence).

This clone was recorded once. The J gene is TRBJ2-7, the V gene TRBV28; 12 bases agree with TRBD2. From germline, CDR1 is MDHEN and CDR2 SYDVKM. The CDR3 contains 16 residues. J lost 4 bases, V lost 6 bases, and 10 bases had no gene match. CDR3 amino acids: CASRSQLAGGPYEQYF. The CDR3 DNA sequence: TGTGCCAGCAGATCTCAACTAGCGGGAGGTCCTTACGAGCAGTACTTC.

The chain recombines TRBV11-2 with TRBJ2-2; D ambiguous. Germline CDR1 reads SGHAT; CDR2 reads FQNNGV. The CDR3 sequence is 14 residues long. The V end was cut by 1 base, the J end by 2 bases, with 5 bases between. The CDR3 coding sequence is TGTGCCAGCAGCTTAGCGGTCAACACCGGGGAGCTGTTTTTT. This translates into CASSLAVNTGELFF.

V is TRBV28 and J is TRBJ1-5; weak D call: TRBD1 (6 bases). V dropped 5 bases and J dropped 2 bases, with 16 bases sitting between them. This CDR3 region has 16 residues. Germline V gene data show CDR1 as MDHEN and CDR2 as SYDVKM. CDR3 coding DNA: TGTGCCAGCAGTACCGGACAGTTAAGGGGCAATCAGCCCCAGCATTTT. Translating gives CASSTGQLRGNQPQHF.

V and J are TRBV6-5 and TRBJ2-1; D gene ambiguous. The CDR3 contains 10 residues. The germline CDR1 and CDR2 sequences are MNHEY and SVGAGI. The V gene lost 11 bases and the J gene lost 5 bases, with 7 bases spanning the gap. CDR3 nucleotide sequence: TGTGCCTGGCAAGACAATGAGCAGTTCTTC. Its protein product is CAWQDNEQFF.

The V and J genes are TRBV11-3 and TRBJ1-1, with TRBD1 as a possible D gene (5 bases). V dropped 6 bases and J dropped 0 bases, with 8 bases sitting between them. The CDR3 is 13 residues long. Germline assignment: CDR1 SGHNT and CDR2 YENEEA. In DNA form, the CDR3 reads TGTGCCAGCAGGAGGGGACTGAACACTGAAGCTTTCTTT. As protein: CASRRGLNTEAFF. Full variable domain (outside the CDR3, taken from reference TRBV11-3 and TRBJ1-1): EAGVVQSPRYKIIEKKQPVAFWCNPISGHNTLYWYLQNLGQGPELLIRYENEEAVDDSQLPKDRFSAERLKGVDSTLKIQPAELGDSAVYLCASRRGLNTEAFFGQGTRLTVV.

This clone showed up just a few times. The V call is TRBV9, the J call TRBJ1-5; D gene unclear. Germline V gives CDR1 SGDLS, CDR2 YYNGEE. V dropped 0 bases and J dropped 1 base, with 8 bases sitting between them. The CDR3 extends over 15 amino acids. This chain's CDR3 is CASSVGAESNQPQHF. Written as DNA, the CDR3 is TGTGCCAGCAGCGTAGGGGCGGAGAGCAATCAGCCCCAGCATTTT.